This T cell receptor (beta chain) came from a study of T cell responses to AZD1222 COVID-19 vaccine. Study at large: Pooled in the analysis were second doses at about 4 or about 12 weeks. Points from the study as a whole: AZD1222 recipients seropositive at baseline numbered only five to seven. Repertoire samples came only from after the peak T cell response. Researchers report vaccine-associated CD4 TCRs spanning spike, with dominance at 160-218 and 743-854.

Notes on this clone: The antigen remains unidentified.

The ends lost 4 bases at V and 8 bases at J; junction bases unmatched: 6. Per germline, CDR1 SGHVS and CDR2 FQNEAQ. The CDR3 loop spans 15 amino acids. Generated by immunoSEQ multiplex PCR, the TCRdb table keeps only in-frame clones and is missing some. This sample has 110,000 to 150,000 clones, with just over 90% found just once. The sequence was collected from an adult in good health. The rearrangement uses TRBV7-8 and TRBJ1-6; TRBD1 aligns across 9 bases. The material sequenced was peripheral blood, taken on day 0 of AZD1222 vaccination. The CDR3 here is CASSSGTGWDSPLHF. CDR3 DNA sequence: TGTGCCAGCAGCTCTGGGACAGGGTGGGATTCACCCCTCCACTTT. Full variable domain (missing parts from reference TRBV7-8 and TRBJ1-6): GAGVSQSPRYKVAKRGQDVALRCDPISGHVSLFWYQQALGQGPEFLTYFQNEAQLDKSGLPSDRFFAERPEGSVSTLKIQRTQQEDSAVYLCASSSGTGWDSPLHFGNGTRLTVT.